This TCR beta chain comes out of a study of T cells in Graves' hyperthyroidism and ophthalmopathy. It was RNA transcripts that yielded the amplified TCR beta CDR3 regions. Primed by the HTBI set, a first-round RT-PCR was run on the TCR CDR3. TCRdb re-called the multiplex PCR reads through MiXCR, storing one row per CDR3 protein. The sample yields 450,000 to 600,000 distinct CDR3 sequences, roughly 15% seen once. This CDR3 has 14 amino acids. CDR1 is SNHLY, CDR2 FYNNEI, per germline. V gave up 3 bases and J gave up 2 bases, with 7 bases separating them. Study-wide results and caveats: Ophthalmopathy was identified by the model a median approximately 6.4 months ahead of onset. Blood samples included most of the expanded thyroid clonotypes exceeding 0.001.

This clonotype has ten or more counts. The target antigen is unknown. Sequenced sample: blood. The sequence was collected from a woman in her forties with Graves' hyperthyroidism. The chain has TRBV2 and TRBJ2-2; D gene unclear. This chain's CDR3 is CASSEISNTGELFF. The CDR3, as DNA: TGTGCCAGCAGTGAGATTAGTAACACCGGGGAGCTGTTTTTT.